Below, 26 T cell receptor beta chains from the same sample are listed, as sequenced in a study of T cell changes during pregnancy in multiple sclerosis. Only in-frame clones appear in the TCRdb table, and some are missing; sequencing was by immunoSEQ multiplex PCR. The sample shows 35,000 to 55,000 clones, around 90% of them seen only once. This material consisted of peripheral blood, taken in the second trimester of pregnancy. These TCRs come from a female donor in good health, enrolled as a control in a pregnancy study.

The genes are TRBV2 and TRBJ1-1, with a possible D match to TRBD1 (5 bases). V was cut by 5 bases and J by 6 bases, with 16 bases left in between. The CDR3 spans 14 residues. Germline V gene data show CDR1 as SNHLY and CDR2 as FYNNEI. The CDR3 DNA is TGTGCCAGCAGTCAAAAAGGGGTGGTGGCTGAAGCTTTCTTT. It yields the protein CASSQKGVVAEAFF. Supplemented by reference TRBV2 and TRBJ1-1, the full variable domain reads EPEVTQTPSHQVTQMGQEVILRCVPISNHLYFYWYRQILGQKVEFLVSFYNNEISEKSEIFDDQFSVERPDGSNFTLKIRSTKLEDSAMYFCASSQKGVVAEAFFGQGTRLTVV.

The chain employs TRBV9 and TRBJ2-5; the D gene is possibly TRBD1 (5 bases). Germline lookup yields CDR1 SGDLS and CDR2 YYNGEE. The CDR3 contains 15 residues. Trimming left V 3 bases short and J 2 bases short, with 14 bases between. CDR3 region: CASSAPRGWQETQYF. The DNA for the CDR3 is TGTGCCAGCAGCGCCCCTAGGGGCTGGCAAGAGACCCAGTACTTC.

CDR3 sequence (DNA): TGTGCCAGCAGGGGACTCCGGTACGAGCAGTACTTC. This sequence encodes CASRGLRYEQYF. The chain is built from TRBV28 and TRBJ2-7; possibly TRBD2 for D (6 bases). V shed 6 bases and J shed 4 bases, with 10 bases lying between them. Germline CDR1 MDHEN, CDR2 SYDVKM. The CDR3 has 12 residues.

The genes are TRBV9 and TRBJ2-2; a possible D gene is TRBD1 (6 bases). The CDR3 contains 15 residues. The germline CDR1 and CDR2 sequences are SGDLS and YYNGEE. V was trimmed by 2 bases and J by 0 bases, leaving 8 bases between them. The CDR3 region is CASSVGTTNTGELFF. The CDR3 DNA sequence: TGTGCCAGCAGCGTCGGGACAACGAACACCGGGGAGCTGTTTTTT.

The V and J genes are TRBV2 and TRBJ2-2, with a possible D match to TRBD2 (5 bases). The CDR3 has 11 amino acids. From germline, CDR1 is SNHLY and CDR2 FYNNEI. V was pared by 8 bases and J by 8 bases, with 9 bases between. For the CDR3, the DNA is TGTGCCAGCGGACGGAGGGGGGAGCTGTTTTTT. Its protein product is CASGRRGELFF. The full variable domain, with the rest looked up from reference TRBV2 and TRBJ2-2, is EPEVTQTPSHQVTQMGQEVILRCVPISNHLYFYWYRQILGQKVEFLVSFYNNEISEKSEIFDDQFSVERPDGSNFTLKIRSTKLEDSAMYFCASGRRGELFFGEGSRLTVL.

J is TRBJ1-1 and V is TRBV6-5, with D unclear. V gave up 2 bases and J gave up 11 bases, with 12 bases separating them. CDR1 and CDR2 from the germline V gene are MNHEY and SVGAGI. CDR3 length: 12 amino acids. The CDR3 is CASSYDRTRAFF. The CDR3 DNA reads TGTGCCAGCAGTTACGACCGAACGAGGGCTTTCTTT.

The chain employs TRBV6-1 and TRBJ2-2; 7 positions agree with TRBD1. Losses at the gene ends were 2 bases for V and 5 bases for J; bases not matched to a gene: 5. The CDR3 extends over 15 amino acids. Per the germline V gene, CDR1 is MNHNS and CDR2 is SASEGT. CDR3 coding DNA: TGTGCCAGCAGTGAAACAGGGGCAAAGACCGGGGAGCTGTTTTTT. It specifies CASSETGAKTGELFF.

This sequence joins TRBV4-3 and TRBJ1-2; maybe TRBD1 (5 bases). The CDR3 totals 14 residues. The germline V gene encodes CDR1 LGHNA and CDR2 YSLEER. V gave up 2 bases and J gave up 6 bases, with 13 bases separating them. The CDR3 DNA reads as TGCGCCAGCAGCCAATACGGCAGGGATCATGGCTACACCTTC. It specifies CASSQYGRDHGYTF.

The CDR3 DNA follows: TGTGCCAGCGTAACAGGGGGCCCAGAAGCTTTCTTT. Translated: CASVTGGPEAFF. The rearrangement joins TRBV18 to TRBJ1-1; 9 bases are shared with TRBD1. The J segment lost 8 bases and the V segment lost 8 bases, leaving 6 bases of the junction unmatched. Germline CDR1 KGHSH, CDR2 LQKENI. The CDR3 sequence is 12 residues long.

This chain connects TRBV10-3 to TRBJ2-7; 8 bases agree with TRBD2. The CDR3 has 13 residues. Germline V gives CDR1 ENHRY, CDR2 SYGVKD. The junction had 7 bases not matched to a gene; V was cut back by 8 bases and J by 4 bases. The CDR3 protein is CAISPGGVYEQYF. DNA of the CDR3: TGTGCCATCTCCCCGGGAGGGGTATACGAGCAGTACTTC.

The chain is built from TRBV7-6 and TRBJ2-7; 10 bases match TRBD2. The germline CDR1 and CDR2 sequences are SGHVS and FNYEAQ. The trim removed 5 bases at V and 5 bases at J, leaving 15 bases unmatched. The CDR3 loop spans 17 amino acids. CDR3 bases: TGTGCCAGCAGCCCCTTAGCGGGGGGCCCGATGGCGGACGAGCAGTACTTC. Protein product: CASSPLAGGPMADEQYF.

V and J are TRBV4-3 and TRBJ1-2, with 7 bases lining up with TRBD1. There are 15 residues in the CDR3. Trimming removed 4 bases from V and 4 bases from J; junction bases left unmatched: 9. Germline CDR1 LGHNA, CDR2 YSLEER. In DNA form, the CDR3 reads TGCGCCAGCAGCCCGGAGGGGGCTGGCCCCTATGGCTACACCTTC. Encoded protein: CASSPEGAGPYGYTF.

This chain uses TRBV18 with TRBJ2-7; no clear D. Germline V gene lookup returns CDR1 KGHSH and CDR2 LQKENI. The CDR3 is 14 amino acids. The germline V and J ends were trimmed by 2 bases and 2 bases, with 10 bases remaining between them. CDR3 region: CASSPSPGTYEQYF. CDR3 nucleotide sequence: TGTGCCAGCTCACCATCGCCAGGAACCTACGAGCAGTACTTC.

The CDR3 nucleotides read TGTGCCAGCAGTCGGGGGGTCTACGAGCAGTACTTC. Protein product: CASSRGVYEQYF. The J gene is TRBJ2-7, the V gene TRBV6-5, with 7 bases lining up with TRBD2. This CDR3 has 12 residues. The V gene end was trimmed by 5 bases and the J gene end by 3 bases; junction bases not matched to a gene: 1. Germline assignment: CDR1 MNHEY and CDR2 SVGAGI.

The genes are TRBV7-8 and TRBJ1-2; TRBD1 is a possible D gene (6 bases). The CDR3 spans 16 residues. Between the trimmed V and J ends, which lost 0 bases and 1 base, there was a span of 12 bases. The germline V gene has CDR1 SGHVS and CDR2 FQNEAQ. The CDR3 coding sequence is TGTGCCAGCAGCTTAGCCGGGACAAGGGGTAACTATGGCTACACCTTC. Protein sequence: CASSLAGTRGNYGYTF.

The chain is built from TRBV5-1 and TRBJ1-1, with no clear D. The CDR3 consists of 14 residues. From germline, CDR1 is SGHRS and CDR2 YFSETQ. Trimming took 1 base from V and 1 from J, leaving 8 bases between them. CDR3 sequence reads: CASSLNSGNTEAFF. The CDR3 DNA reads TGCGCCAGCAGCTTGAACTCGGGGAACACTGAAGCTTTCTTT.

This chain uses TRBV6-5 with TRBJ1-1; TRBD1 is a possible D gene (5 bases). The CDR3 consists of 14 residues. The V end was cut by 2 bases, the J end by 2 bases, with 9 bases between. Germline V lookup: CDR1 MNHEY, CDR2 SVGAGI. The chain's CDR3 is CASSYRRGNTEAFF. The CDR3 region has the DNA TGTGCCAGCAGTTACCGGAGGGGAAACACTGAAGCTTTCTTT.

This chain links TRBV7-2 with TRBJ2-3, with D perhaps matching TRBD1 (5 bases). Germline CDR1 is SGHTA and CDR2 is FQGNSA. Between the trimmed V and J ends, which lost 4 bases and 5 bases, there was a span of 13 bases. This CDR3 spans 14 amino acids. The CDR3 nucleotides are TGTGCCAGCAGCTCGCCCCTTAGGGGAGATACGCAGTATTTT. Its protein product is CASSSPLRGDTQYF.

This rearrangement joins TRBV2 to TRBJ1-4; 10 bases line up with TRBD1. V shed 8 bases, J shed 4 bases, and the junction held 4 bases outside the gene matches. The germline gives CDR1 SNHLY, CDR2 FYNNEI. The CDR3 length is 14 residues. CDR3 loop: CASSGDRGNEKLFF. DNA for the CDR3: TGTGCCAGCTCGGGGGACAGGGGTAATGAAAAACTGTTTTTT. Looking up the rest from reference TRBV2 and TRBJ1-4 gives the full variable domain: EPEVTQTPSHQVTQMGQEVILRCVPISNHLYFYWYRQILGQKVEFLVSFYNNEISEKSEIFDDQFSVERPDGSNFTLKIRSTKLEDSAMYFCASSGDRGNEKLFFGSGTQLSVL.

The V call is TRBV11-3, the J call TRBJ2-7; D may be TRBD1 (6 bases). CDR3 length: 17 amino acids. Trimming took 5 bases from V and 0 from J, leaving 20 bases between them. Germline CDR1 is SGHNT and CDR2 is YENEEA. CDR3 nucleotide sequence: TGTGCCAGCAGCGCTGACAGGATAGAGACGAGCTCCTACGAGCAGTACTTC. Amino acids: CASSADRIETSSYEQYF.

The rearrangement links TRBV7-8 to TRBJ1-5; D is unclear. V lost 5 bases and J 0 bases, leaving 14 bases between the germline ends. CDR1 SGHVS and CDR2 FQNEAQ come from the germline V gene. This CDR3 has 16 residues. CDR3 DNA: TGTGCCAGCAGCCCAGTGGCGAGGTTTAGCAATCAGCCCCAGCATTTT. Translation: CASSPVARFSNQPQHF.

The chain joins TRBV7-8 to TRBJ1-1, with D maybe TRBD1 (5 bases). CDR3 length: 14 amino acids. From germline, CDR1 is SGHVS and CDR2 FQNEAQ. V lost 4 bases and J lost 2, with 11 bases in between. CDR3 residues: CASSWGPANTEAFF. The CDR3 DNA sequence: TGTGCCAGCAGCTGGGGCCCAGCCAACACTGAAGCTTTCTTT.

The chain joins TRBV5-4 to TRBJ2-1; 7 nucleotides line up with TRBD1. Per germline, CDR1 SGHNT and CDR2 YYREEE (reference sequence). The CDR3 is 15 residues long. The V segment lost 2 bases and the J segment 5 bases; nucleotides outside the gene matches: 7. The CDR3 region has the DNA TGTGCCAGCAGCTTAGGGGGCCTGGGTGACAATGAGCAGTTCTTC. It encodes CASSLGGLGDNEQFF. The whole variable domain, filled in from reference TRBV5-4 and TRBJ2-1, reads ETGVTQSPTHLIKTRGQQVTLRCSSQSGHNTVSWYQQALGQGPQFIFQYYREEENGRGNFPPRFSGLQFPNYSSELNVNALELDDSALYLCASSLGGLGDNEQFFGPGTRLTVL.

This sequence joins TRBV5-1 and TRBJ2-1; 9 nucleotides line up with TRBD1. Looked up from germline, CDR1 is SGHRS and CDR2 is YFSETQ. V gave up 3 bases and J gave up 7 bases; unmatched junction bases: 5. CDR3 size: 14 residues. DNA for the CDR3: TGCGCCAGCAGCTCCCCCGGACAGGGGAATGAGCAGTTCTTC. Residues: CASSSPGQGNEQFF.

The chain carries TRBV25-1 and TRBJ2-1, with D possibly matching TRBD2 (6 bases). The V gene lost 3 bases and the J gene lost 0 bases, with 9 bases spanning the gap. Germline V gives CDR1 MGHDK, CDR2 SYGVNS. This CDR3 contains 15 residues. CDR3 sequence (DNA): TGTGCCAGCAGTGATAGCGGAGGCTCCTACAATGAGCAGTTCTTC. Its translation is CASSDSGGSYNEQFF.

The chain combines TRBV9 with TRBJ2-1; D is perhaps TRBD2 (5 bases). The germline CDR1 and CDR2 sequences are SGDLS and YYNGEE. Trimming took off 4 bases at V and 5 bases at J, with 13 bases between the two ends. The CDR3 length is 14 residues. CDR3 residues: CASSTTSFDNEQFF. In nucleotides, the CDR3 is TGTGCCAGCAGCACTACTAGTTTCGACAATGAGCAGTTCTTC.